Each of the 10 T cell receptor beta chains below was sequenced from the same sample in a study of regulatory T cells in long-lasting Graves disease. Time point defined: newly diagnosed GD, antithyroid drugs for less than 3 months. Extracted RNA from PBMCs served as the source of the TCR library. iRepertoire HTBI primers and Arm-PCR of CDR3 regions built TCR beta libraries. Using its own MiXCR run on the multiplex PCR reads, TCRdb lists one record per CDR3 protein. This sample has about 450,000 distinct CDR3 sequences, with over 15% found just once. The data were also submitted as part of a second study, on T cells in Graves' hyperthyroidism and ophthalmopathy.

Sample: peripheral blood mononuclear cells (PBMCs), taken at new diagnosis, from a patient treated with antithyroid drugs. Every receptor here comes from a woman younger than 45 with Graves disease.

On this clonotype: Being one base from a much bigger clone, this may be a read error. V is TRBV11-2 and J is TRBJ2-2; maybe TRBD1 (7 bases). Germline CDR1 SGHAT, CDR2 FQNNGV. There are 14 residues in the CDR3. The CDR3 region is CASSILQGSGGLFF. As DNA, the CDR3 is TGTGCCAGCAGCATACTACAGGGGTCCGGGGGGCTGTTTTTT.

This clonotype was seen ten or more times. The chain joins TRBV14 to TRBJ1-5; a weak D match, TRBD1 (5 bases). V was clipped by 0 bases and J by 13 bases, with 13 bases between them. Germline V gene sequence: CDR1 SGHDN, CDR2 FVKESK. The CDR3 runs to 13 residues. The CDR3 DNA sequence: TGTGCCAGCAGCCAAGACCCTCGGGACGGTCAGCATTTT. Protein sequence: CASSQDPRDGQHF.

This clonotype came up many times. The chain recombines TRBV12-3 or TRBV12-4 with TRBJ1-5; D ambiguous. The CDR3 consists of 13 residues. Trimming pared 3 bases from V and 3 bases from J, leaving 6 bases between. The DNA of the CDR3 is TGTGCCAGCAGTTTCTCAGTCAATCAGCCCCAGCATTTT. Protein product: CASSFSVNQPQHF.

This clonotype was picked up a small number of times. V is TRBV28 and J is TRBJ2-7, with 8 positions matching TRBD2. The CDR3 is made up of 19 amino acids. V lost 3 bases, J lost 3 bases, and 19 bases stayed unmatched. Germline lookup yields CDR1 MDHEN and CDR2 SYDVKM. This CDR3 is CASSFLGFREGASYYEQYF. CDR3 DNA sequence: TGTGCCAGCAGTTTTTTGGGCTTTCGGGAGGGAGCTTCCTACTACGAGCAGTACTTC. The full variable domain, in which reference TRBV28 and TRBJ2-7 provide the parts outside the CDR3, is DVKVTQSSRYLVKRTGEKVFLECVQDMDHENMFWYRQDPGLGLRLIYFSYDVKMKEKGDIPEGYSVSREKKERFSLILESASTNQTSMYLCASSFLGFREGASYYEQYFGPGTRLTVT.

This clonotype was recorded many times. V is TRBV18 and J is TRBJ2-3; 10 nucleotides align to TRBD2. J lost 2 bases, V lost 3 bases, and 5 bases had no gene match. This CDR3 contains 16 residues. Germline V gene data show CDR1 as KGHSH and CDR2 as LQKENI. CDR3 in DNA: TGTGCCAGCTCACCGCTAGCGGGGGCCTCCACAGATACGCAGTATTTT. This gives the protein CASSPLAGASTDTQYF.

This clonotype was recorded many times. The CDR3 nucleotides are TGTGCCAGCAGTTATCTCGGGGCGGGTGAACCCTACGAGCAGTACTTC. Protein: CASSYLGAGEPYEQYF. The V call is TRBV6-5, the J call TRBJ2-7; D may correspond to TRBD1 or TRBD2 (5 bases each). Trimming left V 3 bases short and J 2 bases short, with 17 bases between. The CDR3 has 16 residues. Germline lookup yields CDR1 MNHEY and CDR2 SVGAGI.

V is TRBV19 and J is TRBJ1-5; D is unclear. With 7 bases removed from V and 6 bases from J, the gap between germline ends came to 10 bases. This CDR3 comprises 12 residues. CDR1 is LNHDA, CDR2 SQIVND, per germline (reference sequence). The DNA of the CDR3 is TGTGCCAGTAAAGAGCCGAGTCAGCCCCAGCATTTT. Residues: CASKEPSQPQHF. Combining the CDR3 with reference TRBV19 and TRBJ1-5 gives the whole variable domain DGGITQSPKYLFRKEGQNVTLSCEQNLNHDAMYWYRQDPGQGLRLIYYSQIVNDFQKGDIAEGYSVSREKKESFPLTVTSAQKNPTAFYLCASKEPSQPQHFGDGTRLSIL.

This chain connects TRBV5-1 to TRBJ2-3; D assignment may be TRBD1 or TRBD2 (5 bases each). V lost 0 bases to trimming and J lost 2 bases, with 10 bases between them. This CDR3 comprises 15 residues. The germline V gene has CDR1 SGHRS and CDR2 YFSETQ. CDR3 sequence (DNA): TGCGCCAGCAGCTTGGGGCTAGGGACCACAGATACGCAGTATTTT. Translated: CASSLGLGTTDTQYF.

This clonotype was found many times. The CDR3 nucleotides are TGTGCCAGCAGTGACGCGGACAGATTGTACTCCTACGAGCAGTACTTC. Translated, it gives CASSDADRLYSYEQYF. This chain connects TRBV6-2 or TRBV6-3 to TRBJ2-7, with D perhaps TRBD1 (6 bases). Germline loops: CDR1 MNHEY, CDR2 SVGEGT. CDR3 size: 16 residues. V was trimmed by 5 bases and J by 0 bases, leaving 17 bases between them.

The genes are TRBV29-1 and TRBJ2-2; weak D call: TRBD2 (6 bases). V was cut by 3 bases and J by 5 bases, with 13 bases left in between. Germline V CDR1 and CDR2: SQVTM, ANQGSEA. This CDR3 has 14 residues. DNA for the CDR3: TGCAGCGTTGAGGGGGGTTTGAAAACCGGGGAGCTGTTTTTT. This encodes CSVEGGLKTGELFF.